The rows below give T cell receptor beta chains drawn from one sample of a study of blood T cell repertoires in COVID-19. Assay: immunoSEQ multiplex PCR; the TCRdb copy retains only in-frame clones and omits some. This sample yields around 620,000 clones, of which around 90% are seen a single time; 0.2% to 0.3% belongs to the top ten. The sequencing sample was made of peripheral blood. These receptors were taken from a woman younger than 35 with acute or convalescent COVID-19. Each CDR3 is given with its conserved first and last residue. D genes are given only for firm matches. A clone size is listed for some rows: how often the clone was seen (once, few, many), or a class if it is expanded.

j_call	v_call	d_call	clone_size	cdr3_aa	cdr3_nt
TRBJ1-4	TRBV30	-	-	CAWNHPGGEKLFF	TGTGCCTGGAATCACCCCGGGGGTGAAAAACTGTTTTTT
TRBJ2-5	TRBV10-3	TRBD2	-	CAISERRGGRETQYF	TGTGCCATCAGTGAGAGGCGGGGGGGCCGAGAGACCCAGTACTTC
TRBJ1-3	TRBV5-6	-	few	CASSLGSSGNTIYF	TGTGCCAGCAGCTTGGGGAGCTCTGGAAACACCATATATTTT
TRBJ2-3	TRBV5-1	-	-	CASSLTTRLRTDTQYF	TGCGCCAGCAGCTTGACTACCCGCTTGAGGACAGATACGCAGTATTTT
TRBJ2-1	TRBV9	TRBD2	-	CASSVGRGGLYEQFF	TGTGCCAGCAGCGTAGGGCGGGGGGGCCTTTATGAGCAGTTCTTC
TRBJ2-7	TRBV5-4	TRBD2	-	CASSLPGGITYEQYF	TGTGCCAGCAGCCTCCCGGGAGGCATTACCTACGAGCAGTACTTC
TRBJ1-6	TRBV5-5	-	once	CASSLESWQYNSPLHF	TGTGCCAGCAGCTTGGAATCTTGGCAGTATAATTCACCCCTCCACTTT
TRBJ1-3	TRBV25-1	-	-	CASSPRGSGNTIYF	TGTGCCAGCAGCCCCAGAGGGAGTGGAAACACCATATATTTT
TRBJ1-2	TRBV12-3/TRBV12-4	-	-	CASSFLANYGYTF	TGTGCCAGCAGTTTCCTGGCCAACTATGGCTACACCTTC
TRBJ2-3	TRBV7-2	TRBD2	-	CASSPRGGSSGFRDTQYF	TGTGCCAGCAGCCCAAGGGGTGGTTCTAGCGGGTTTAGAGATACGCAGTATTTT
TRBJ1-1	TRBV6-5	-	-	CASSYSSNTEAFF	TGTGCCAGCAGTTACTCCTCGAACACTGAAGCTTTCTTT
TRBJ1-1	TRBV28	TRBD1	-	CASSLEGQGVLNTEAFF	TGTGCCAGCAGTCTTGAAGGACAGGGGGTACTGAACACTGAAGCTTTCTTT
TRBJ1-1	TRBV21-1	-	-	CASSKGAGGDGKGGALNTEAFF	TGTGCCAGCAGCAAAGGGGCGGGGGGGGACGGGAAGGGTGGAGCGTTGAACACTGAAGCTTTCTTT
TRBJ2-7	TRBV18	TRBD1	-	CASSQGASSYEQYF	TGTGCCAGCTCACAGGGGGCGAGCTCCTACGAGCAGTACTTC
TRBJ1-2	TRBV24-1	TRBD1	-	CATSDWDRTYGYTF	TGTGCCACCAGTGATTGGGACAGAACCTATGGCTACACCTTC
TRBJ1-3	TRBV3-1/TRBV3-2	TRBD1	-	CASSPTGTNTIYF	TGTGCCAGCAGCCCGACAGGGACGAACACCATATATTTT
TRBJ1-2	TRBV27	-	-	CASSLGRNYGYTF	TGTGCCAGCAGTTTAGGGCGCAACTATGGCTACACCTTC
TRBJ1-3	TRBV9	-	-	CASSVGGRNSGNTIYF	TGTGCCAGCAGCGTCGGCGGTAGAAACTCTGGAAACACCATATATTTT
TRBJ1-1	TRBV30	-	-	CAWSGGTYTEAFF	TGTGCCTGGAGTGGGGGGACTTACACTGAAGCTTTCTTT
TRBJ1-2	TRBV6-5	TRBD1	-	CAIAGTGELDGYTF	TGTGCCATAGCCGGGACAGGGGAGTTGGATGGCTACACCTTC
TRBJ1-2	TRBV5-4	TRBD1	-	CATSDRGYGYTF	TGTGCCACATCCGACAGGGGGTATGGCTACACCTTC
TRBJ1-2	TRBV12-5	TRBD1	-	CATQDRGLFYGYTF	TGTGCTACCCAGGACAGGGGGCTTTTCTATGGCTACACCTTC
TRBJ1-2	TRBV7-9	-	-	CASSLAGYYGYTF	TGTGCCAGCAGCTTGGCAGGGTACTATGGCTACACCTTC
TRBJ1-1	TRBV5-1	-	-	CASSSNFLVRAEAFF	TGCGCCAGCAGCTCTAACTTTTTGGTGCGGGCTGAAGCTTTCTTT
TRBJ1-1	TRBV4-1	-	-	CASSQVYLDPEAFF	TGCGCCAGCAGCCAAGTCTATTTAGATCCGGAAGCTTTCTTT
TRBJ1-1	TRBV4-1	-	-	CASSQTGNTEAFF	TGCGCCAGCAGCCAAACAGGGAACACTGAAGCTTTCTTT
TRBJ2-5	TRBV24-1	TRBD2	-	CATGSSGGDVETQYF	TGTGCCACCGGTTCTAGCGGGGGGGATGTTGAGACCCAGTACTTC
TRBJ1-1	TRBV29-1	-	-	CSVPRGQTYMNTEAFF	TGCAGCGTCCCCAGGGGTCAGACCTACATGAACACTGAAGCTTTCTTT
TRBJ1-5	TRBV9	-	-	CASSVTGGGNQPQHF	TGTGCCAGCAGCGTCACAGGCGGAGGCAATCAGCCCCAGCATTTT
TRBJ1-6	TRBV21-1	-	-	CASSARRGRTPLHF	TGTGCCAGCAGCGCTCGTCGGGGTAGGACACCCCTCCACTTT
TRBJ2-3	TRBV24-1	TRBD1	-	CATSRQGRTDTQYF	TGTGCCACCAGCAGACAGGGACGGACAGATACGCAGTATTTT
TRBJ2-1	TRBV4-3	-	-	CASSQDSAELIHSYNEQFF	TGCGCCAGCAGCCAAGATAGCGCGGAGCTAATCCACTCCTACAATGAGCAGTTCTTC
TRBJ2-2	TRBV29-1	TRBD1	-	CSALPGTGGLNTGELFF	TGCAGCGCCCTGCCCGGGACAGGGGGTTTGAACACCGGGGAGCTGTTTTTT
TRBJ1-3	TRBV5-5	-	-	CASIRGGSGNTIYF	TGTGCCAGCATTAGGGGAGGCTCTGGAAACACCATATATTTT
TRBJ1-5	TRBV4-3	TRBD1	-	CASSQATGGQPQHF	TGCGCCAGCAGCCAAGCGACAGGGGGTCAGCCCCAGCATTTT
TRBJ2-7	TRBV6-5	TRBD2	once	CASSYTPKAGPEQYF	TGTGCCAGCAGTTACACCCCTAAAGCGGGGCCCGAGCAGTACTTC
TRBJ1-2	TRBV5-6	-	-	CASSLIEGSFDGYTF	TGTGCCAGCAGCTTGATCGAGGGAAGCTTTGATGGCTACACCTTC
TRBJ2-1	TRBV7-2	TRBD2	-	CASSLDGSGGYNEQFF	TGTGCCAGCAGCTTAGATGGTAGCGGGGGCTACAATGAGCAGTTCTTC
TRBJ1-1	TRBV19	TRBD1	once	CASKPRGITEAFF	TGTGCCAGTAAGCCCAGGGGGATCACTGAAGCTTTCTTT
TRBJ2-1	TRBV7-3	TRBD2	-	CASSLDLAGLGEQFF	TGTGCCAGCAGCTTAGATCTAGCGGGTTTGGGGGAGCAGTTCTTC
TRBJ1-3	TRBV2	TRBD1	-	CASRPGGQGPGNTIYF	TGTGCCAGCAGACCAGGGGGCCAAGGACCTGGAAACACCATATATTTT
TRBJ1-2	TRBV7-2	-	-	CASSATGFAPYYGYTF	TGTGCCAGCAGCGCAACAGGGTTCGCGCCCTACTATGGCTACACCTTC
TRBJ2-6	TRBV5-1	TRBD1	-	CASSSPGGSGANVLTF	TGCGCCAGCAGCTCTCCAGGGGGCAGTGGGGCCAACGTCCTGACTTTC
TRBJ2-1	TRBV4-1	-	once	CASSHLRTEGNEQFF	TGCGCCAGCAGCCACTTAAGGACAGAAGGCAATGAGCAGTTCTTC
TRBJ2-3	TRBV6-2/TRBV6-3	-	-	CASSRGSDTQYF	TGTGCCAGCAGTAGGGGATCAGATACGCAGTATTTT
TRBJ1-6	TRBV9	-	-	CASSGLEGSPLHF	TGTGCCAGCAGCGGTCTCGAGGGTTCACCCCTCCACTTT
TRBJ1-4	TRBV21-1	-	once	CASSSSGTGGLRTNEKLFF	TGTGCCAGCAGCTCCTCCGGGACAGGGGGCCTAAGAACTAATGAAAAACTGTTTTTT
TRBJ1-1	TRBV13	-	-	CASSHGTFEAFF	TGTGCCAGCAGCCACGGGACATTTGAAGCTTTCTTT
TRBJ2-1	TRBV18	-	-	CASSPGYNEQFF	TGTGCCAGCTCACCCGGGTACAATGAGCAGTTCTTC
TRBJ1-6	TRBV19	TRBD1	-	CASIDRTGGSRNSPLHF	TGTGCCAGTATCGACCGGACAGGGGGTTCTCGAAATTCACCCCTCCACTTT
TRBJ1-2	TRBV7-8	-	once	CASSQWPAGGYTF	TGTGCCAGCAGCCAATGGCCGGCGGGAGGCTACACCTTC
TRBJ2-7	TRBV29-1	-	-	CSVGGTGDFLERGYEQYF	TGCAGCGTTGGCGGGACAGGAGATTTCCTGGAGCGGGGCTACGAGCAGTACTTC
TRBJ1-1	TRBV9	TRBD1	-	CASSKTGGTEAFF	TGTGCCAGCAGCAAGACAGGGGGCACTGAAGCTTTCTTT
TRBJ1-5	TRBV27	TRBD1	-	CASSFQQRGHRNQPQHF	TGTGCCAGCAGCTTCCAGCAGAGGGGGCATAGAAATCAGCCCCAGCATTTT
TRBJ1-1	TRBV7-9	-	few	CASSSNTEAFF	TGTGCCAGCAGCTCTAACACTGAAGCTTTCTTT
TRBJ1-2	TRBV19	TRBD1	-	CASSPFDREGNYGYTF	TGTGCCAGTAGTCCTTTCGACAGGGAAGGTAACTATGGCTACACCTTC
TRBJ1-1	TRBV19	TRBD1	-	CASSIMGQANTEAFF	TGTGCCAGTAGTATAATGGGACAGGCGAACACTGAAGCTTTCTTT
TRBJ1-2	TRBV9	TRBD1	-	CASTPRGADRAHTNYGYTF	TGTGCCAGCACTCCTCGGGGGGCGGACAGGGCCCATACAAACTATGGCTACACCTTC
TRBJ2-3	TRBV9	TRBD2	-	CASSPTSGVTDTQYF	TGTGCCAGCAGCCCCACTAGCGGGGTTACAGATACGCAGTATTTT